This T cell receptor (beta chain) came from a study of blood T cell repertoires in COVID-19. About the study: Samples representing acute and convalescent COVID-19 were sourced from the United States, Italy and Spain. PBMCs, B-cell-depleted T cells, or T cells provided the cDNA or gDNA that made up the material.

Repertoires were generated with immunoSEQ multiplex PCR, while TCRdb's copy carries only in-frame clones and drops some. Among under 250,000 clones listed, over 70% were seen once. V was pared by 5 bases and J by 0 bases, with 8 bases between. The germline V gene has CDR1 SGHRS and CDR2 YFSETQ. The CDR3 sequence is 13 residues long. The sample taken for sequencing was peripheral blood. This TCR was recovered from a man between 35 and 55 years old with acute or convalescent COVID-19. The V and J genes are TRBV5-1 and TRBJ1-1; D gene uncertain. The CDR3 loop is CASRPSLNTEAFF. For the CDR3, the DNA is TGCGCCAGCAGACCAAGCCTGAACACTGAAGCTTTCTTT.